These 19 T cell receptor beta chains came from one sample sequenced in a study of blood T cell repertoires in COVID-19. Sequencing was performed with immunoSEQ multiplex PCR; in TCRdb, only in-frame clones are kept and a portion is missing. The sample carries hundreds of thousands of clones, 87% recorded once. Sequenced sample: peripheral blood. All receptors come from a woman between 40 and 55 years old who had recovered from COVID-19.

The rearrangement uses TRBV2 and TRBJ1-3; 7 bases are a match to TRBD1. The CDR3 runs 14 residues. The J segment lost 4 bases and the V segment lost 5 bases, leaving 5 bases of the junction unmatched. CDR1 and CDR2 from the germline V gene are SNHLY and FYNNEI. CDR3: CASSLTGSGNTIYF. CDR3 in DNA: TGTGCCAGCAGTTTGACAGGGTCGGGAAACACCATATATTTT.

In its sample, this clone was seen a few times. The CDR3 region is CASSQPPEMAEAFF. The CDR3 nucleotides read TGTGCCAGCAGCCAGCCCCCGGAGATGGCTGAAGCTTTCTTT. V usage is TRBV6-2 or TRBV6-3 and J usage is TRBJ1-1; D remains unclear. The CDR3 has 14 amino acids. Trimming took 6 bases from V and 6 from J, leaving 17 bases between them. Germline CDR1 MNHEY, CDR2 SVGEGT.

This chain links TRBV9 with TRBJ2-7; TRBD1 aligns across 10 bases. The J segment lost 3 bases and the V segment lost 1 base, leaving 7 bases of the junction unmatched. The CDR3 runs to 16 residues. Germline V gene lookup returns CDR1 SGDLS and CDR2 YYNGEE. The CDR3 region has the DNA TGTGCCAGCAGCGTACTTCCGGGACAGGGGATCTACGAGCAGTACTTC. Translation: CASSVLPGQGIYEQYF.

The chain carries TRBV11-2 and TRBJ2-7, with D possibly being TRBD1 (5 bases). CDR1 and CDR2 (germline): SGHAT, FQNNGV. Trimming shortened V by 1 base and J by 1 base, and 5 bases separated the two germline ends. The CDR3 sequence is 13 residues long. DNA for the CDR3: TGTGCCAGCAGCTTAGCAGGGTCCTACGAGCAGTACTTC. Translated: CASSLAGSYEQYF.

The rearrangement joins TRBV3-1 (or the pseudogene TRBV3-2) to TRBJ2-6; the D is unclear. CDR1 is LGHDT, CDR2 YNNKEL, per germline (reference sequence). V lost 2 bases and J lost 3, with 11 bases in between. CDR3 length equals 16 residues. The CDR3 here is CASSQLSLVGANVLTF. DNA of the CDR3: TGTGCCAGCAGCCAACTTAGCCTAGTTGGGGCCAACGTCCTGACTTTC.

The rearrangement uses TRBV7-2 and TRBJ1-1; D possibly corresponds to TRBD1 (5 bases). Germline V CDR1 and CDR2: SGHTA, FQGNSA. The CDR3 spans 14 residues. V dropped 5 bases and J dropped 11 bases, with 21 bases sitting between them. CDR3 coding DNA: TGTGCCAGCAGCCTCGGGACTGCCTATTCCCATGCTTTCTTT. Residues: CASSLGTAYSHAFF.

This sequence joins TRBV19 and TRBJ1-1; possibly TRBD1 for D (5 bases). The V gene lost 5 bases and the J gene lost 2 bases, with 21 bases spanning the gap. This CDR3 region has 17 residues. CDR1 is LNHDA and CDR2 is SQIVND in the germline V gene (reference sequence). The CDR3 DNA reads as TGTGCCAGTAGTGGGGAGGGGCGCCCTCTTATTAACACTGAAGCTTTCTTT. Translating it yields CASSGEGRPLINTEAFF.

This rearrangement joins TRBV6-1 to TRBJ1-2, with a weak D call TRBD1 (6 bases). The CDR3 extends over 15 amino acids. CDR1 MNHNS and CDR2 SASEGT come from the germline V gene. V lost 1 base to trimming and J lost 2 bases, with 11 bases between them. CDR3 protein: CASSEGGGANYGYTF. CDR3 DNA: TGTGCCAGCAGTGAAGGTGGGGGGGCCAACTATGGCTACACCTTC.

The rearrangement links TRBV12-3 or TRBV12-4 to TRBJ1-2; a possible D gene is TRBD1 (6 bases). The CDR3 totals 13 residues. V was pared by 5 bases and J by 7 bases, with 14 bases between. CDR3: CASSAGTLSGYTF. The CDR3 DNA reads TGTGCCAGCAGTGCCGGGACATTAAGTGGCTACACCTTC.

About this clone itself: The germline gene is not matched at one end of the junction; a read error may be the cause. The chain couples TRBV6-6 to TRBJ2-7, with 9 positions matching TRBD1. This CDR3 has 14 residues. Germline values: CDR1 MNHNY, CDR2 SVGAGI (reference sequence). The DNA for the CDR3 is TGTGCCGGCAGATGGGGACAGGGAGGCAACGAGCAGTACTTC. Translating gives CAGRWGQGGNEQYF.

The V and J genes are TRBV2 and TRBJ2-5, with D perhaps matching TRBD2 (5 bases). The germline V gene has CDR1 SNHLY and CDR2 FYNNEI. V was shortened by 6 bases and J by 3 bases, with 11 bases between the two germline ends. This CDR3 region has 13 residues. For the CDR3, the DNA is TGTGCCAGCAGCCTGGACTGGGAAGAGACCCAGTACTTC. This codes for CASSLDWEETQYF.

The J gene is TRBJ1-1, the V gene TRBV2; D gene uncertain. CDR3 size: 12 residues. With 6 bases removed from V and 7 bases from J, the gap between germline ends came to 12 bases. Germline V gene lookup returns CDR1 SNHLY and CDR2 FYNNEI. CDR3 protein: CASSVDNDEAFF. CDR3 DNA sequence: TGTGCCAGCAGCGTAGACAACGATGAAGCTTTCTTT. The full variable domain, with the rest looked up from reference TRBV2 and TRBJ1-1, is EPEVTQTPSHQVTQMGQEVILRCVPISNHLYFYWYRQILGQKVEFLVSFYNNEISEKSEIFDDQFSVERPDGSNFTLKIRSTKLEDSAMYFCASSVDNDEAFFGQGTRLTVV.

V gene TRBV7-9 combines with J gene TRBJ2-4, with a tentative D call TRBD1 (6 bases). From germline, CDR1 is SEHNR and CDR2 FQNEAQ (reference sequence). The CDR3 is 16 residues long. V was shortened by 5 bases and J by 0 bases, with 14 bases between the two germline ends. DNA of the CDR3: TGTGCCAGCAGCCCGCGACAGGACCTAGCCAAAAACATTCAGTACTTC. Its protein is CASSPRQDLAKNIQYF. Filled out from reference TRBV7-9 and TRBJ2-4, the complete variable domain reads DTGVSQNPRHKITKRGQNVTFRCDPISEHNRLYWYRQTLGQGPEFLTYFQNEAQLEKSRLLSDRFSAERPKGSFSTLEIQRTEQGDSAMYLCASSPRQDLAKNIQYFGAGTRLSVL.

The CDR3 loop is CASSSGQSSGNTIYF. The CDR3 region has the DNA TGTGCCAGCAGCTCGGGACAGTCCTCTGGAAACACCATATATTTT. V is TRBV7-9 and J is TRBJ1-3; 7 bases line up with TRBD1. Germline V lookup: CDR1 SEHNR, CDR2 FQNEAQ (reference sequence). The CDR3 extends over 15 amino acids. The V gene end was trimmed by 4 bases and the J gene end by 0 bases; junction bases not matched to a gene: 3.

This rearrangement joins TRBV5-4 to TRBJ2-5; D possibly corresponds to TRBD2 (6 bases). Trimming took off 0 bases at V and 5 bases at J, with 17 bases between the two ends. Looked up from germline, CDR1 is SGHNT and CDR2 is YYREEE (reference sequence). There are 16 residues in the CDR3. Written as DNA, the CDR3 is TGTGCCAGCAGCTTGGCTGGGCGGGGCCGGGGGGAGACCCAGTACTTC. It translates to CASSLAGRGRGETQYF.

The chain uses TRBV30 and TRBJ1-5, with unresolved D. CDR3 length equals 14 residues. V shed 1 base and J shed 5 bases, with 12 bases lying between them. Germline CDR1 GTSNPN, CDR2 SVGIG (reference sequence). The CDR3 loop is CAWSGQVVHQPQHF. The CDR3 nucleotides read TGTGCCTGGAGTGGGCAGGTAGTACATCAGCCCCAGCATTTT.

The chain is built from TRBV29-1 and TRBJ2-3, with D unresolved. Looked up from germline, CDR1 is SQVTM and CDR2 is ANQGSEA. The CDR3 extends over 14 amino acids. V lost 2 bases, J lost 3 bases, and 12 bases lay in between. The CDR3 DNA reads TGCAGCGTTGAACCCCAGGTACGGACAGATACGCAGTATTTT. It is translated as CSVEPQVRTDTQYF.

This chain connects TRBV5-4 to TRBJ2-5, with D unresolved. Germline V gene sequence: CDR1 SGHNT, CDR2 YYREEE (reference sequence). The CDR3 runs to 15 residues. V dropped 0 bases and J dropped 5 bases, with 14 bases sitting between them. CDR3 nucleotide sequence: TGTGCCAGCAGCTTGGGAACGGGTTCCGTGGAGACCCAGTACTTC. Amino acids: CASSLGTGSVETQYF.

The CDR3: CASSKDRGDSPLHF. The CDR3, as DNA: TGTGCCAGCAGCAAGGACAGGGGAGATTCACCCCTCCACTTT. The gene calls are TRBV5-4 and TRBJ1-6; TRBD1 agrees at 9 bases. This CDR3 contains 14 residues. Looked up from germline, CDR1 is SGHNT and CDR2 is YYREEE (reference sequence). Trimming removed 4 bases from V and 8 bases from J; junction bases left unmatched: 4. The full variable domain, completed using reference TRBV5-4 and TRBJ1-6, is ETGVTQSPTHLIKTRGQQVTLRCSSQSGHNTVSWYQQALGQGPQFIFQYYREEENGRGNFPPRFSGLQFPNYSSELNVNALELDDSALYLCASSKDRGDSPLHFGNGTRLTVT.